This T cell receptor (beta chain) was observed in a study of blood T cell repertoires in COVID-19. For the study at large: Samples representing acute and convalescent COVID-19 were sourced from the United States, Italy and Spain. PBMCs, B-cell-depleted T cells, or T cells provided the cDNA or gDNA that made up the material.

V was trimmed by 6 bases and J by 2 bases, leaving 15 bases between them. Germline V gives CDR1 LGHNT, CDR2 FRNRAP. The CDR3 extends over 15 amino acids. Authors' data handling: Nucleated cell counts were estimated from reference gene primer amplification. The protocol was immunoSEQ multiplex PCR, while the TCRdb copy is restricted to in-frame clones and leaves out a portion. V and J calls and clone size are those listed in that table; D and trimming were worked out from the DNA. The sample lists 55,000 to 60,000 clones; roughly 84% were seen once. The sequence was collected from a man in his 70s with active COVID-19. The chain carries TRBV12-5 and TRBJ2-3; a possible D gene is TRBD2 (6 bases). The sample was peripheral blood. CDR3 DNA sequence: TGTGCTAGTGGGATGGGAGGTCAATTCACAGATACGCAGTATTTT. As protein: CASGMGGQFTDTQYF. The full variable domain, rest sourced from reference TRBV12-5 and TRBJ2-3, is DARVTQTPRHKVTEMGQEVTMRCQPILGHNTVFWYRQTMMQGLELLAYFRNRAPLDDSGMPKDRFSAEMPDATLATLKIQPSEPRDSAVYFCASGMGGQFTDTQYFGPGTRLTVL.